These 13 T cell receptor beta chains originate from one sample sequenced in a study of blood T cell repertoires in COVID-19 (TCRdb year 2020). Library construction relied on the immunoSEQ multiplex PCR assay. The immuneACCESS repertoire file appears here via TCRdb, limited to in-frame rearrangements. These files lack a portion of the clones; in checked studies, under half of the deficit traces to unresolved V genes, and the cause of the others is not known. This sample has tens of thousands of clones in its table, and 85% to 90% of those were observed once. The ten biggest clones cover approximately 22% of the sample. The sample comprised peripheral blood. The receptors stem from a woman of 80 years or more in a cohort sampled during active or convalescent COVID-19.

The rearrangement joins TRBV19 to TRBJ1-2, with 9 bases aligning to TRBD1. The CDR3 consists of 13 residues. Trimming took 8 bases from V and 4 from J; bases not matched to a gene: 5. Looked up from germline, CDR1 is LNHDA and CDR2 is SQIVND (reference sequence). Here the CDR3 DNA reads TGTGCCAGTGGGGACAGGGACTCCTATGGCTACACCTTC. Translation gives CASGDRDSYGYTF.

This sequence joins TRBV28 and TRBJ2-7; 9 positions agree with TRBD2. The CDR3 totals 15 residues. V gave up 2 bases and J gave up 2 bases; unmatched junction bases: 4. The germline gives CDR1 MDHEN, CDR2 SYDVKM. The CDR3 loop reads CASSLTSGLTYEQYF. The CDR3, as DNA: TGTGCCAGCAGTTTAACTAGCGGGCTCACCTACGAGCAGTACTTC.

The CDR3 region is CASSPDSWGYNEQFF. CDR3 sequence (DNA): TGCGCCAGCAGCCCGGACAGCTGGGGCTACAATGAGCAGTTCTTC. This sequence joins TRBV5-1 and TRBJ2-1, with D perhaps matching TRBD1 (6 bases). Germline CDR1 SGHRS, CDR2 YFSETQ. V was clipped by 4 bases and J by 3 bases, with 14 bases between them. The CDR3 has 15 residues.

The gene calls are TRBV19 and TRBJ2-3; D is unclear. The CDR3 is made up of 14 amino acids. V lost 0 bases and J 8 bases, leaving 12 bases between the germline ends. Germline loops: CDR1 LNHDA, CDR2 SQIVND (reference sequence). The CDR3 loop is CASSIDQVSGTQYF. Written as DNA, the CDR3 is TGTGCCAGTAGTATAGATCAGGTATCTGGTACGCAGTATTTT. Combining the CDR3 with reference TRBV19 and TRBJ2-3 gives the whole variable domain DGGITQSPKYLFRKEGQNVTLSCEQNLNHDAMYWYRQDPGQGLRLIYYSQIVNDFQKGDIAEGYSVSREKKESFPLTVTSAQKNPTAFYLCASSIDQVSGTQYFGPGTRLTVL.

The chain is built from TRBV15 and TRBJ1-1; D uncertain. The CDR3 consists of 15 residues. Deletions cut 5 bases from V and 0 bases from J, with 13 bases between. Per germline, CDR1 LNHNV and CDR2 YYDKDF (reference sequence). The CDR3 sequence: CATSPLGGLNTEAFF. Written as DNA, the CDR3 is TGTGCCACCAGCCCGTTGGGAGGATTGAACACTGAAGCTTTCTTT.

The V call is TRBV10-1, the J call TRBJ2-1; 9 bases match TRBD2. V trimming: 0 bases; J trimming: 5 bases; junction bases outside the gene matches: 5. The CDR3 is 16 amino acids. CDR1 and CDR2 (germline): WNHNN, SYGVQD (reference sequence). CDR3 coding DNA: TGCGCCAGCAGTGAGTCTAGGCTAGCGGGGAACAATGAGCAGTTCTTC. Translated, it gives CASSESRLAGNNEQFF.

This clone was detected only a few times. The chain recombines TRBV7-8 with TRBJ1-2; a weak D match, TRBD1 (5 bases). Germline values: CDR1 SGHVS, CDR2 FQNEAQ. There are 14 residues in the CDR3. Trimming removed 1 base at V and 2 bases at J, with 8 bases between. CDR3 sequence: CASSLVGGNYGYTF. CDR3 DNA sequence: TGTGCCAGCAGCTTAGTCGGGGGAAACTATGGCTACACCTTC.

The DNA for the CDR3 is TGTGCCAGCAGCTTGGACAGGGGGAACACTGAAGCTTTCTTT. Translated, it gives CASSLDRGNTEAFF. The chain recombines TRBV5-4 with TRBJ1-1; 7 bases align to TRBD1. The CDR3 has 14 amino acids. Germline assignment: CDR1 SGHNT and CDR2 YYREEE (reference sequence). After removal of 0 bases from V and 1 base from J, the junction contained 0 bases not matched to a gene.

This rearrangement joins TRBV3-1 (or the pseudogene TRBV3-2) to TRBJ2-7, with 11 bases identical to TRBD2. CDR1 is LGHDT and CDR2 is YNNKEL in the germline V gene (reference sequence). V dropped 5 bases and J dropped 7; count of bases not matched to a gene: 7. This CDR3 is built from 14 residues. The CDR3 coding sequence is TGTGCCAGCAGCTTACTAGCGGGAGTACGGGAGCAGTACTTC. Translating it yields CASSLLAGVREQYF.

The genes are TRBV12-3 or TRBV12-4 and TRBJ2-5, with D possibly matching TRBD2 (6 bases). V dropped 3 bases and J dropped 4 bases, with 9 bases sitting between them. The CDR3 has 13 amino acids. CDR3 in DNA: TGTGCCAGCAGTTTCGGGGGATCAGAGACCCAGTACTTC. Translating gives CASSFGGSETQYF.

The gene calls are TRBV4-1 and TRBJ2-1; D gene unclear. The CDR3 is 18 amino acids. V was shortened by 4 bases and J by 3 bases, with 22 bases between the two germline ends. The germline gives CDR1 MGHRA, CDR2 YSYEKL. DNA of the CDR3: TGCGCCAGCAGCCCTCCGTCTTCCGGAGTCTTCGGCTACAATGAGCAGTTCTTC. This codes for CASSPPSSGVFGYNEQFF.

The chain is built from TRBV27 and TRBJ1-2; 9 bases align to TRBD1. Per germline, CDR1 MNHEY and CDR2 SMNVEV (reference sequence). V gave up 6 bases and J gave up 7 bases; unmatched junction bases: 9. This CDR3 region has 14 residues. The CDR3 reads CASRAGTGNPGYTF. In DNA form, the CDR3 reads TGTGCCAGCAGAGCCGGGACAGGGAATCCTGGCTACACCTTC.

V gene TRBV6-6 combines with J gene TRBJ1-2, with D possibly matching TRBD1 (5 bases). CDR1 and CDR2 (germline): MNHNY, SVGAGI (reference sequence). The V end was cut by 2 bases, the J end by 8 bases, with 12 bases between. The CDR3 sequence is 13 residues long. CDR3 bases: TGTGCCAGCAGTTACGCCCAGGGAAACGGCTACACCTTC. Its translation: CASSYAQGNGYTF.